Listed below are T cell receptor beta chains from one sample, sequenced in a study of cytomegalovirus exposure and HLA in healthy donors. Generated by immunoSEQ multiplex PCR, the TCRdb table keeps only in-frame clones and is missing some. The sample contains some 170,000 clones, approximately 80% of which appear only once. Sequenced sample: PBMCs. All receptors derive from a man aged 18 to 29 in good health and CMV-seropositive. Each CDR3 is given with its conserved first and last residue. D genes are given only for firm matches. Rows give clone size only sometimes, using once, few, many, or a class for an expanded clone.

d_gene: TRBD2; v_gene: TRBV7-2; abundance: .; j_gene: TRBJ2-7; CDR3aa: CASSRQLGLAVYEQYF; CDR3nt: TGTGCCAGCAGCCGTCAATTGGGCCTAGCGGTCTACGAGCAGTACTTC
d_gene: .; v_gene: TRBV7-9; abundance: .; j_gene: TRBJ2-5; CDR3aa: CASSSERPVQGQETQYF; CDR3nt: TGTGCCAGCAGCTCCGAAAGACCTGTTCAGGGCCAAGAGACCCAGTACTTC
d_gene: .; v_gene: TRBV6-1; abundance: .; j_gene: TRBJ1-2; CDR3aa: CASSEIYRVPSNYGYTF; CDR3nt: TGTGCCAGCAGTGAAATTTACAGGGTCCCCAGTAACTATGGCTACACCTTC
d_gene: .; v_gene: TRBV7-8; abundance: .; j_gene: TRBJ2-7; CDR3aa: CASSSPGLEQYF; CDR3nt: TGTGCCAGCAGCTCCCCAGGGCTCGAGCAGTACTTC
d_gene: .; v_gene: TRBV4-1; abundance: .; j_gene: TRBJ1-5; CDR3aa: CASSQEVLAEGQPQHF; CDR3nt: TGCGCCAGCAGCCAAGAAGTTCTGGCAGAGGGTCAGCCCCAGCATTTT
d_gene: TRBD1; v_gene: TRBV4-2; abundance: once; j_gene: TRBJ1-3; CDR3aa: CASSQVGTGSPGNTIYF; CDR3nt: TGTGCCAGCAGCCAAGTTGGGACAGGGTCTCCTGGAAACACCATATATTTT
d_gene: TRBD2; v_gene: TRBV6-1; abundance: .; j_gene: TRBJ2-5; CDR3aa: CASSVRLAGIKETQYF; CDR3nt: TGTGCCAGCAGTGTACGACTAGCGGGTATAAAAGAGACCCAGTACTTC
d_gene: .; v_gene: TRBV4-1; abundance: .; j_gene: TRBJ1-1; CDR3aa: CASSQEGGWTEAFF; CDR3nt: TGCGCCAGCAGCCAAGAAGGAGGATGGACTGAAGCTTTCTTT
d_gene: .; v_gene: TRBV27; abundance: few; j_gene: TRBJ1-5; CDR3aa: CASSLRTPMDQPQHF; CDR3nt: TGTGCCAGCAGTTTAAGGACACCAATGGATCAGCCCCAGCATTTT
d_gene: TRBD2; v_gene: TRBV27; abundance: once; j_gene: TRBJ2-1; CDR3aa: CASTLRFSGIVNEQFF; CDR3nt: TGTGCCAGCACCTTAAGGTTTAGCGGGATCGTCAATGAGCAGTTCTTC
d_gene: TRBD2; v_gene: TRBV11-2; abundance: .; j_gene: TRBJ2-3; CDR3aa: CASSLAGTSGSTDTQYF; CDR3nt: TGTGCCAGCAGCTTAGCCGGGACTAGCGGGAGCACAGATACGCAGTATTTT
d_gene: .; v_gene: TRBV6-1; abundance: few; j_gene: TRBJ2-1; CDR3aa: CASSDRPREGLRVDEQFF; CDR3nt: TGTGCCAGCAGTGATCGACCGCGCGAGGGACTCCGTGTGGATGAGCAGTTCTTC
d_gene: TRBD1; v_gene: TRBV7-9; abundance: .; j_gene: TRBJ1-4; CDR3aa: CASSLLGTGAGEKLFF; CDR3nt: TGTGCCAGCAGCTTATTAGGGACAGGGGCGGGCGAAAAACTGTTTTTT
d_gene: .; v_gene: TRBV21-1; abundance: .; j_gene: TRBJ1-2; CDR3aa: CASAQADLRYGYTF; CDR3nt: TGTGCCAGCGCCCAGGCAGATTTAAGGTATGGCTACACCTTC
d_gene: .; v_gene: TRBV5-1; abundance: .; j_gene: TRBJ2-7; CDR3aa: CASSLGARVVEQYF; CDR3nt: TGCGCCAGCAGCTTGGGGGCCAGGGTTGTCGAGCAGTACTTC
d_gene: TRBD1; v_gene: TRBV7-6; abundance: .; j_gene: TRBJ1-1; CDR3aa: CASSLRPDREVMNTEAFF; CDR3nt: TGTGCCAGCAGCCTTAGACCCGACAGGGAGGTCATGAACACTGAAGCTTTCTTT
d_gene: TRBD2; v_gene: TRBV6-6; abundance: .; j_gene: TRBJ2-1; CDR3aa: CASATSGVYNEQFF; CDR3nt: TGTGCCAGCGCCACTAGCGGAGTATACAATGAGCAGTTCTTC
d_gene: .; v_gene: TRBV28; abundance: .; j_gene: TRBJ1-5; CDR3aa: CASSLAGIVRNQPQHF; CDR3nt: TGTGCCAGCAGTTTAGCGGGAATCGTTCGCAATCAGCCCCAGCATTTT
d_gene: .; v_gene: TRBV6-1; abundance: .; j_gene: TRBJ2-7; CDR3aa: CASSEYVSFQSEQYF; CDR3nt: TGTGCCAGCAGTGAGTATGTATCCTTCCAGTCCGAGCAGTACTTC
d_gene: TRBD1; v_gene: TRBV6-7; abundance: .; j_gene: TRBJ1-5; CDR3aa: CASSYQGQGDQPQHF; CDR3nt: TGTGCCAGCAGTTACCAGGGGCAGGGGGACCAGCCCCAGCATTTT
d_gene: .; v_gene: TRBV7-3; abundance: .; j_gene: TRBJ2-1; CDR3aa: CASSLTGGGHYNEQFF; CDR3nt: TGTGCCAGCAGCTTAACGGGTGGGGGCCACTACAATGAGCAGTTCTTC
d_gene: .; v_gene: TRBV28; abundance: .; j_gene: TRBJ1-3; CDR3aa: CASSSGVLASGNTIYF; CDR3nt: TGTGCCAGCAGTTCGGGGGTCCTCGCCTCTGGAAACACCATATATTTT
d_gene: .; v_gene: TRBV18; abundance: .; j_gene: TRBJ2-7; CDR3aa: CASSQAYEQYF; CDR3nt: TGTGCCAGCTCACAAGCTTACGAGCAGTACTTC
d_gene: TRBD1; v_gene: TRBV13; abundance: .; j_gene: TRBJ2-1; CDR3aa: CASTFDRDNEQFF; CDR3nt: TGTGCCAGCACCTTCGACAGGGACAATGAGCAGTTCTTC